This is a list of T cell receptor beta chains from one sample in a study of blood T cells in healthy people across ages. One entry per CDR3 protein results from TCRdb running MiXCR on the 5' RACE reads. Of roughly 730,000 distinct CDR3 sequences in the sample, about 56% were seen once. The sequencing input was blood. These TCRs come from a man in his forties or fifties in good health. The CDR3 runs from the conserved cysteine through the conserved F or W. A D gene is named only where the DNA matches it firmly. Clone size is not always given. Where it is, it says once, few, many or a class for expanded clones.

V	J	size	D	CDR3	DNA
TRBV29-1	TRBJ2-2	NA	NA	CSVANTGELFF	TGCAGCGTTGCTAATACCGGGGAGCTGTTTTTT
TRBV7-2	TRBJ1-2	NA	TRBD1	CASSLASTTGGYGYTF	TGTGCCAGCAGCTTAGCCTCAACGACAGGGGGGTATGGCTACACCTTC
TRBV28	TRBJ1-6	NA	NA	CASSLWSASDNSPLHF	TGTGCCAGCAGTTTATGGTCCGCGAGTGATAATTCACCCCTCCACTTT
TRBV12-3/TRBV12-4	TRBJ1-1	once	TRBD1	CASSFARQGRFRDTEAFF	TGTGCCAGCAGTTTTGCGAGACAGGGTAGATTCAGAGACACTGAAGCTTTCTTT
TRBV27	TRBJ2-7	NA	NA	CASTRSGNIKINYNEQYF	TGTGCCAGCACCCGCTCAGGGAACATAAAAATCAACTACAATGAGCAGTACTTC
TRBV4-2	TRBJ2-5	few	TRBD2	CASSLESGGVGETQYF	TGTGCCAGCAGCCTCGAAAGCGGGGGGGTTGGAGAGACCCAGTACTTC
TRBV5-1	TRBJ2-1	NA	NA	CASSLTAVAYNEQFF	TGCGCCAGCAGCTTAACAGCCGTGGCCTACAATGAGCAGTTCTTC
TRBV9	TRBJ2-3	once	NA	CASSVSLADTQYF	TGTGCCAGCAGCGTATCGCTGGCAGATACGCAGTATTTT
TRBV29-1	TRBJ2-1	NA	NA	CSVVGQSNEQFF	TGCAGCGTTGTTGGACAGTCCAATGAGCAGTTCTTC
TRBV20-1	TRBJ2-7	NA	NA	CSARSPQGAYEQYF	TGCAGTGCTCGAAGTCCGCAGGGCGCCTACGAGCAGTACTTC
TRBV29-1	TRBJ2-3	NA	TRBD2	CSVAGTSVSSITDTQYF	TGCAGCGTTGCCGGGACTAGCGTCAGTTCTATCACAGATACGCAGTATTTT
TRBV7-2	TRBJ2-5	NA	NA	CASSLATEETQYF	TGTGCCAGCAGCTTAGCGACCGAGGAGACCCAGTACTTC
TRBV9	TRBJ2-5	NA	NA	CASSATGWETQYF	TGTGCCAGCAGCGCAACAGGGTGGGAGACCCAGTACTTC
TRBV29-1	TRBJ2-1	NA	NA	CSVAPPSNEQFF	TGCAGCGTTGCGCCGCCTAGCAACGAGCAGTTCTTC
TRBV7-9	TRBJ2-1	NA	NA	CASSPARLEGQFF	TGTGCCAGCAGCCCAGCCCGCCTCGAGGGACAGTTCTTC
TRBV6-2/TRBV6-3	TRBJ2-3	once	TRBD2	CASSYPGLARSDTDTQYF	TGTGCCAGCAGTTACCCGGGACTAGCGCGGAGTGACACAGATACGCAGTATTTT
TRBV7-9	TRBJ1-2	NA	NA	CASSLPVDDYGYTF	TGTGCCAGCAGCTTACCCGTAGACGACTATGGCTACACCTTC
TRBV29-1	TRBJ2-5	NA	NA	CSVGLTASQETQYF	TGCAGCGTTGGTTTGACAGCGAGCCAAGAGACCCAGTACTTC
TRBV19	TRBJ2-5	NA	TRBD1	CASEGQGASETQYF	TGTGCCAGTGAAGGACAGGGGGCTTCGGAGACCCAGTACTTC
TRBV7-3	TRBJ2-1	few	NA	CASSSPEGRLYNEQFF	TGTGCCAGCAGCTCCCCGGAGGGAAGACTCTACAATGAGCAGTTCTTC
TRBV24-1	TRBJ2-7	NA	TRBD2	CATSGARRGVDNEQYF	TGTGCCACCTCAGGGGCCCGGCGGGGGGTTGACAATGAGCAGTACTTC
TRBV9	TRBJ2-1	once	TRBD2	CASSVAPIAGPYNEQFF	TGTGCCAGCAGCGTAGCCCCCATAGCGGGGCCCTACAATGAGCAGTTCTTC
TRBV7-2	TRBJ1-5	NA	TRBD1	CASSARDRGLHNQPQHF	TGTGCCAGCAGCGCCCGGGACAGGGGGCTGCACAATCAGCCCCAGCATTTT
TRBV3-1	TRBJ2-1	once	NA	CASSQEGYYGIYNEQFF	TGTGCCAGCAGCCAAGAAGGATACTACGGCATCTACAATGAGCAGTTCTTC
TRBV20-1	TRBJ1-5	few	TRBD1	CSAPRDRGFSQPQHF	TGCAGTGCTCCTCGTGACAGGGGTTTTAGTCAGCCCCAGCATTTT
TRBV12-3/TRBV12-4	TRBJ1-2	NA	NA	CASSPDTLGQPYGYTF	TGTGCCAGCAGTCCGGACACCCTCGGACAGCCCTATGGCTACACCTTC
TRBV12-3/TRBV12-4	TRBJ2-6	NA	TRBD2	CASSPPGGNSGANVLTF	TGTGCCAGCAGTCCCCCCGGGGGGAACTCTGGGGCCAACGTCCTGACTTTC
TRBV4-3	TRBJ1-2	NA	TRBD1	CASSQERQGVYGYTF	TGCGCCAGCAGCCAAGAACGACAGGGCGTCTATGGCTACACCTTC
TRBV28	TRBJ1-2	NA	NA	CASSPTGTPYGYTF	TGTGCCAGCAGTCCAACCGGGACGCCCTATGGCTACACCTTC
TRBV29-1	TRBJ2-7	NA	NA	CSVADTSSYGQYF	TGCAGCGTCGCGGACACGAGCTCCTACGGGCAGTACTTC
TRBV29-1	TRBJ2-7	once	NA	CSVEESNGIEQYF	TGCAGCGTTGAAGAATCCAACGGGATCGAGCAGTACTTC
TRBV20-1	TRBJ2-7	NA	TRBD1	CSARREKGQASSYEQYF	TGCAGTGCTAGAAGGGAGAAGGGACAGGCGAGCTCCTACGAGCAGTACTTC
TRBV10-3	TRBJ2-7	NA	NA	CAIRGSLGQNYEQYF	TGTGCCATCAGGGGGTCCTTGGGGCAGAACTACGAGCAGTACTTC
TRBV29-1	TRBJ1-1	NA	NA	CSVGFMNTEAFF	TGCAGCGTTGGTTTCATGAACACTGAAGCTTTCTTT
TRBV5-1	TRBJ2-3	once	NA	CASSLEAQLDTQYF	TGCGCCAGCAGCTTGGAGGCTCAGCTAGATACGCAGTATTTT
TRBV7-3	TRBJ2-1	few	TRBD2	CASSPALAGGSNEQFF	TGTGCCAGCAGCCCAGCTCTAGCGGGGGGTAGCAATGAGCAGTTCTTC
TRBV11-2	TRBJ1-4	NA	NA	CASSRAREKLFF	TGTGCCAGCAGCCGAGCCAGGGAGAAACTGTTTTTT
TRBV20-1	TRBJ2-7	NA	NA	CSALPGQGDYEQYF	TGCAGTGCTTTACCGGGACAAGGAGACTACGAGCAGTACTTC
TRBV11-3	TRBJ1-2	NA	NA	CASSLVTGNFYGYTF	TGTGCCAGCAGCTTAGTAACGGGAAACTTCTATGGCTACACCTTC
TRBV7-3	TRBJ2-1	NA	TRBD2	CASSLMGGSSYNEQFF	TGTGCCAGCAGCTTAATGGGAGGGAGCTCCTACAATGAGCAGTTCTTC
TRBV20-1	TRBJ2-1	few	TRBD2	CSARGAGGDLNEQFF	TGCAGTGCTAGAGGAGCGGGAGGAGATTTGAATGAGCAGTTCTTC
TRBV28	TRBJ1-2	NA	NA	CASDQTRNYGYTF	TGTGCCAGCGACCAGACGCGAAACTATGGCTACACCTTC
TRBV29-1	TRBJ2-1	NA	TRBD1	CSVSDGTGVNEQFF	TGCAGCGTTTCAGACGGGACAGGGGTCAATGAGCAGTTCTTC
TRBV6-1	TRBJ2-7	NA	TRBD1	CASRGQGFLRSSYEQYF	TGTGCCAGCAGGGGACAGGGGTTCTTAAGGAGCTCCTACGAGCAGTACTTC
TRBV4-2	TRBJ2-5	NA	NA	CASSQDQGAIPRETQYF	TGTGCCAGCAGCCAAGACCAAGGAGCGATTCCCAGGGAGACCCAGTACTTC
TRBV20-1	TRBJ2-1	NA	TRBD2	CSAQTSAPRNEQFF	TGCAGTGCTCAAACTAGCGCCCCTCGGAATGAGCAGTTCTTC
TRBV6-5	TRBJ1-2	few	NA	CASSLTSNYGYTF	TGTGCCAGCAGCTTAACCTCTAACTATGGCTACACCTTC
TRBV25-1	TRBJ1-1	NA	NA	CASSGAGRAFF	TGTGCCAGCAGTGGGGCAGGGCGAGCTTTCTTT
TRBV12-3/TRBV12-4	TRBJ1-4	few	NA	CASSFATQGSATNEKLFF	TGTGCCAGCAGTTTTGCAACCCAAGGATCTGCAACTAATGAAAAACTGTTTTTT
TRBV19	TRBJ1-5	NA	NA	CASRAQGSGNQPQHF	TGTGCCAGTAGAGCTCAGGGGTCCGGCAATCAGCCCCAGCATTTT
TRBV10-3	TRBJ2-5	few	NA	CAISESSAGETQYF	TGTGCCATCAGTGAGTCTAGCGCGGGAGAGACCCAGTACTTC